One and the same sample provided the 20 T cell receptor beta chains below, sequenced in a study of T cell responses to AZD1222 COVID-19 vaccine. Measured with immunoSEQ multiplex PCR; TCRdb has only the in-frame clones, and not every one. This repertoire shows 100,000 to 120,000 clones, around 88% found once; its top ten account for roughly 6.7%. Sequenced material: peripheral blood, taken 28 days after the second AZD1222 dose. The receptors derive from an adult who received the AZD1222 COVID-19 vaccine.

This sequence joins TRBV7-8 and TRBJ1-1; D perhaps matches TRBD1 (6 bases). V shed 1 base and J shed 3 bases, with 9 bases lying between them. Germline CDR1 is SGHVS and CDR2 is FQNEAQ. This CDR3 is 14 amino acids long. The CDR3 region is CASSLVRGYTEAFF. The CDR3 region has the DNA TGTGCCAGCAGCTTAGTGAGGGGGTACACTGAAGCTTTCTTT.

The genes are TRBV10-1 and TRBJ1-5; 8 nucleotides match TRBD1. The CDR3 runs to 14 residues. The J segment lost 6 bases and the V segment lost 5 bases, leaving 6 bases of the junction unmatched. From germline, CDR1 is WNHNN and CDR2 SYGVQD (reference sequence). DNA of the CDR3: TGCGCCAGCAGTCAACAGGGGGTGACTCAGCCCCAGCATTTT. Amino acids: CASSQQGVTQPQHF.

The CDR3 protein is CASSLADNREQYF. The DNA of the CDR3 is TGTGCCAGCAGCTTAGCCGACAACCGCGAGCAGTACTTC. The V gene is TRBV11-2, the J gene TRBJ2-7; D gene ambiguous. This CDR3 spans 13 amino acids. V lost 1 base, J lost 6 bases, and 10 bases lay in between. Germline V gene sequence: CDR1 SGHAT, CDR2 FQNNGV. Supplemented by reference TRBV11-2 and TRBJ2-7, the full variable domain reads EAGVAQSPRYKIIEKRQSVAFWCNPISGHATLYWYQQILGQGPKLLIQFQNNGVVDDSQLPKDRFSAERLKGVDSTLKIQPAKLEDSAVYLCASSLADNREQYFGPGTRLTVT.

V and J are TRBV28 and TRBJ1-2, with D hard to call. This CDR3 spans 14 amino acids. The V end lost 6 bases, the J end lost 3 bases, and 14 bases lay between the germline ends. Germline CDR1 reads MDHEN; CDR2 reads SYDVKM. The CDR3 sequence: CASSPLGGYYGYTF. CDR3 DNA: TGTGCCAGCAGCCCCTTAGGCGGCTACTATGGCTACACCTTC.

J is TRBJ2-4 and V is TRBV21-1; the D call TRBD2 from the table was never checked on the DNA. TRBV21-1 is shown as a pseudogene. CDR3 length: 20 amino acids. The CDR3, as DNA: TGTGCCAGCAGCAAAGGACGGCCGGGACTAGCGGGGTTAGCCAAAAACATTCAGTACTTC. Translating it yields CASSKGRPGLAGLAKNIQYF.

This clone was seen at least ten times. This chain joins TRBV10-3 and TRBJ1-5, with D unresolved. The CDR3 runs 13 residues. The V end was cut by 3 bases, the J end by 6 bases, with 9 bases between. The V gene's germline CDR1 is ENHRY and CDR2 SYGVKD. The chain's CDR3 is CAISEAGIQPQHF. The CDR3 DNA reads as TGTGCCATCAGTGAAGCGGGGATTCAGCCCCAGCATTTT.

In the case of this clone: Other DNA sequences in the sample encode the same CDR3. V gene TRBV4-2 combines with J gene TRBJ1-5; 7 bases are a match to TRBD1. Trimming removed 0 bases from V and 2 bases from J; junction bases left unmatched: 1. The CDR3 is 15 residues long. Per the germline V gene, CDR1 is LGHNA and CDR2 is YNFKEQ. CDR3 in DNA: TGTGCCAGCAGCCAAGAGGGGACAGGCAATCAGCCCCAGCATTTT. It encodes CASSQEGTGNQPQHF.

This clone was seen only a few times. This chain joins TRBV6-1 and TRBJ1-6; no clear D gene. This CDR3 spans 13 amino acids. V lost 0 bases, J lost 8 bases, and 5 bases lay in between. CDR1 and CDR2 (germline): MNHNS, SASEGT. CDR3 in amino acids: CASSEALDSPLHF. The CDR3 coding sequence is TGTGCCAGCAGTGAAGCGCTTGATTCACCCCTCCACTTT.

The chain employs TRBV25-1 and TRBJ1-2; D is ambiguous. Trimming stripped 3 bases from V and 1 base from J, with 15 bases between. The CDR3 has 16 residues. Looked up from germline, CDR1 is MGHDK and CDR2 is SYGVNS. The CDR3, as DNA: TGTGCCAGCAGTGATAGGTCGGGTGCCATTAACTATGGCTACACCTTC. Its translation is CASSDRSGAINYGYTF.

The genes are TRBV20-1 and TRBJ2-7; 8 bases match TRBD1. Per germline, CDR1 DFQATT and CDR2 SNEGSKA (reference sequence). The CDR3 has 14 residues. V shed 3 bases and J 4 bases; nucleotides not matched to a gene: 8. As DNA, the CDR3 is TGCAGTGCTAGTCCTCAGGGGGCTAAGTACGAGCAGTACTTC. Protein: CSASPQGAKYEQYF.

This chain joins TRBV19 and TRBJ2-7; tentatively, D is TRBD1 (5 bases). This CDR3 has 13 amino acids. V was clipped by 5 bases and J by 3 bases, with 11 bases between them. Germline CDR1 reads LNHDA; CDR2 reads SQIVND (reference sequence). CDR3 coding DNA: TGTGCCAGTAGTCGGGCAGGGAACTACGAGCAGTACTTC. Protein: CASSRAGNYEQYF.

In nucleotides, the CDR3 is TGTGCCAGTAGTATTGTCATAACAGCCCTTCACTATGGCTACACCTTC. Protein sequence: CASSIVITALHYGYTF. V gene TRBV19 combines with J gene TRBJ1-2; D not resolved. Trimming removed 3 bases from V and 3 bases from J, with 17 bases in between. This CDR3 is 16 amino acids long. Per germline, CDR1 LNHDA and CDR2 SQIVND (reference sequence).

The rearrangement joins TRBV11-3 to TRBJ2-7, with D possibly being TRBD2 (7 bases). CDR1 is SGHNT, CDR2 YENEEA, per germline. The CDR3 extends over 13 amino acids. V dropped 5 bases and J dropped 7 bases, with 15 bases sitting between them. The CDR3 is CASSLADRQEQYF. The CDR3 bases are TGTGCCAGCAGCCTAGCGGACAGACAAGAGCAGTACTTC.

The chain couples TRBV7-3 to TRBJ1-2; TRBD1 matches at 9 bases. The CDR3 runs to 13 residues. V shed 5 bases, J shed 6 bases, and the junction held 4 bases outside the gene matches. Germline CDR1 and CDR2: SGHTA and FQGTGA. The CDR3 here is CASSRGQGNGYTF. Here the CDR3 DNA reads TGTGCCAGCAGCCGTGGACAGGGGAATGGCTACACCTTC.

The chain recombines TRBV10-2 with TRBJ1-2; 8 positions agree with TRBD1. CDR3 length: 13 residues. Germline V gene lookup returns CDR1 WSHSY and CDR2 SAAADI. The trim removed 7 bases at V and 4 bases at J, leaving 5 bases unmatched. CDR3 in DNA: TGCGCCAGCACAGCAGGGGGCGGCTATGGCTACACCTTC. Protein product: CASTAGGGYGYTF.

This chain connects TRBV6-6 to TRBJ1-4; D remains ambiguous. The ends were cut back, 6 bases at V and 5 bases at J, with 13 bases in the middle. Looked up from germline, CDR1 is MNHNY and CDR2 is SVGAGI (reference sequence). The length of the CDR3 is 14 residues. CDR3 sequence (DNA): TGTGCCAGCAGCCTCGGGCCAGAAAATGAAAAACTGTTTTTT. It yields the protein CASSLGPENEKLFF.

The chain links TRBV5-1 to TRBJ2-3; TRBD2 might be the D (7 bases). V was cut by 4 bases and J by 5 bases, with 17 bases left in between. CDR3 length equals 15 residues. The germline gives CDR1 SGHRS, CDR2 YFSETQ. CDR3 DNA: TGCGCCAGCAGCGTGGGGGGGCCCACGGAAGATACGCAGTATTTT. Encoded protein: CASSVGGPTEDTQYF.

J is TRBJ1-2 and V is TRBV29-1; D is unclear. Germline loops: CDR1 SQVTM, CDR2 ANQGSEA. Trimming shortened V by 5 bases and J by 2 bases, and 9 bases separated the two germline ends. The length of the CDR3 is 12 residues. CDR3 in DNA: TGCAGCGTTAGTTTCGGCAACTATGGCTACACCTTC. This translates into CSVSFGNYGYTF.

The chain combines TRBV20-1 with TRBJ1-2; the match to TRBD1 covers 7 bases. CDR1 is DFQATT, CDR2 SNEGSKA, per germline (reference sequence). The V and J ends lost 6 bases and 6 bases, in that order; junction bases with no gene match: 7. The CDR3 is 12 amino acids. The CDR3 coding sequence is TGCAGTGCAAGTGACAGGGTACATGGCTACACCTTC. Translated: CSASDRVHGYTF.

The rearrangement uses TRBV27 and TRBJ1-6, with D unclear. Germline CDR1 and CDR2: MNHEY and SMNVEV (reference sequence). There are 12 residues in the CDR3. Trimming took off 3 bases at V and 7 bases at J, with 4 bases between the two ends. The CDR3 DNA sequence: TGTGCCAGCAGTTTTGGGAATTCACCCCTCCACTTT. Protein sequence: CASSFGNSPLHF.